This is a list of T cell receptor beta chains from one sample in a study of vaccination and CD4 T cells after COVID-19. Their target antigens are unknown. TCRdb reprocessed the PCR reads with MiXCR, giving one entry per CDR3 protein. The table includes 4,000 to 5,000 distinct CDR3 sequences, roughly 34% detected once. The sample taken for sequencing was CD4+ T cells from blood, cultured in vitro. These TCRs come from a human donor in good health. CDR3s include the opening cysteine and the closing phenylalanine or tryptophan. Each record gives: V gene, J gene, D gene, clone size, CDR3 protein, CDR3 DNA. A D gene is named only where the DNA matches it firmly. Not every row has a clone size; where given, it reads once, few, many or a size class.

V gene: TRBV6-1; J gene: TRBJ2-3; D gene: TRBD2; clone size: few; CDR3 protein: CASRRGGVDTQYF; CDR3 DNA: TGTGCCAGCCGTCGGGGGGGGGTAGATACGCAGTATTTT
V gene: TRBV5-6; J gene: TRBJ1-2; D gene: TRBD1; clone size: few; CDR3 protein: CASSLGLGTGPGYTF; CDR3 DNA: TGTGCCAGCAGCTTGGGACTCGGGACAGGGCCTGGCTACACCTTC
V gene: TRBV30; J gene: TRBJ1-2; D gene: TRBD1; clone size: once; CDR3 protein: CAWSFTGTGLQGYGYTF; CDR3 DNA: TGTGCCTGGAGTTTCACCGGGACAGGGCTCCAGGGCTATGGCTACACCTTC
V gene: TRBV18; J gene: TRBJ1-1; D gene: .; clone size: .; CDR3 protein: CASSPDLLDTEAFF; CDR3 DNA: TGTGCCAGCTCACCGGACCTGTTGGACACTGAAGCTTTCTTT
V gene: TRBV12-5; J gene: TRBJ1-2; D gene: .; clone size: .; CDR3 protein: CASGSPGLGGYTF; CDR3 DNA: TGTGCTAGTGGTTCCCCTGGGCTAGGTGGCTACACCTTC
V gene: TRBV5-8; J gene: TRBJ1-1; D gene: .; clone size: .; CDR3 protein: CASSLDGKYTEAFF; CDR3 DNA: TGTGCCAGCAGCTTGGACGGAAAGTACACTGAAGCTTTCTTT
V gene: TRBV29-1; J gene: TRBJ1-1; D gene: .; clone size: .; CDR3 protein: CSVDAGAKAFF; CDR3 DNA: TGCAGCGTTGACGCTGGTGCCAAAGCTTTCTTT
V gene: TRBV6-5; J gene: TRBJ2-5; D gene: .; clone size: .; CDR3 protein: CASSSQRETQYF; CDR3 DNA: TGTGCCAGCAGTTCCCAGAGAGAGACCCAGTACTTC
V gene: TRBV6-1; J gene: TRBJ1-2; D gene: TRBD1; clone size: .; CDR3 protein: CASREGAYGYTF; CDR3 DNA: TGTGCCAGCAGAGAGGGGGCCTATGGCTACACCTTC
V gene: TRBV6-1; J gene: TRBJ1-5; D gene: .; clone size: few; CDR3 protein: CASSEVGLGNNQPQHF; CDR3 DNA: TGTGCCAGCAGTGAAGTAGGGCTGGGGAACAATCAGCCCCAGCATTTT
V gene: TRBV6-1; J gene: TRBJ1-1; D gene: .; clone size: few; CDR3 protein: CASTIQGLTTEAFF; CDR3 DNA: TGTGCCAGCACTATACAGGGTTTAACCACTGAAGCTTTCTTT
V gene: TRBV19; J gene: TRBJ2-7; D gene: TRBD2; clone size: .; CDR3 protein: CASRVLAGASEGEQYF; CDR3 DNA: TGTGCCAGTAGAGTGCTAGCGGGGGCTTCTGAGGGCGAGCAGTACTTC
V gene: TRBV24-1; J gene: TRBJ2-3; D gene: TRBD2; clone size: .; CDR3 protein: CATSRGGSTDTQYF; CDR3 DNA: TGTGCCACCAGCCGGGGGGGCAGCACAGATACGCAGTATTTT
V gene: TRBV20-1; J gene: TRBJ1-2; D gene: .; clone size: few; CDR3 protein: CSARVQESTYGYTF; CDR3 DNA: TGCAGTGCTAGAGTTCAGGAGTCGACCTATGGCTACACCTTC
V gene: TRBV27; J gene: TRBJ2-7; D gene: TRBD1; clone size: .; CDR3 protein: CASSPGQGISSYEQYF; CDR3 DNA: TGTGCCAGCAGTCCAGGACAGGGGATAAGCTCCTACGAGCAGTACTTC
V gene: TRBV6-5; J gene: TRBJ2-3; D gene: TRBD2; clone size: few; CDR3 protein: CASSSTSGGADTQYF; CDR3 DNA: TGTGCCAGCAGTTCGACTAGCGGGGGGGCAGATACGCAGTATTTT
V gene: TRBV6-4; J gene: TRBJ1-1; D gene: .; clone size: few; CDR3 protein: CASRGTPWDTEAFF; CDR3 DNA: TGTGCCAGCAGGGGGACACCCTGGGACACTGAAGCTTTCTTT
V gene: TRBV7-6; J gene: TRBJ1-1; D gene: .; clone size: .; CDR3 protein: CASSLEGPSTEAFF; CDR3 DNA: TGTGCCAGCAGCTTAGAGGGACCGAGCACTGAAGCTTTCTTT
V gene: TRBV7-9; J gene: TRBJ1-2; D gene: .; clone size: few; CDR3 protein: CASSFEGGYGYTF; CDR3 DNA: TGTGCCAGCAGCTTTGAGGGCGGCTATGGCTACACCTTC
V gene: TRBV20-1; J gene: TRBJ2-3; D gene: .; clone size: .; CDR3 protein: CGARDSRGSLDTDTQYF; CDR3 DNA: TGCGGTGCTAGAGATTCAAGAGGGTCCCTTGACACAGATACGCAGTATTTT
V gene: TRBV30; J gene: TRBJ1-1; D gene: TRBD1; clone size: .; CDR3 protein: CAWSLGQGEAFF; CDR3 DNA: TGTGCCTGGAGTCTCGGACAGGGGGAGGCTTTCTTT
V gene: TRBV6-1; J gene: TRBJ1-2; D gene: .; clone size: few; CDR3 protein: CASSEGGADGYTF; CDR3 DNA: TGTGCCAGCAGTGAAGGGGGGGCGGATGGCTACACCTTC
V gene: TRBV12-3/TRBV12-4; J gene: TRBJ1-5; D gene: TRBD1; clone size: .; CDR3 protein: CASSPDRGVSKSPQHF; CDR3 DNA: TGTGCCAGCAGTCCGGACAGGGGGGTCTCCAAGTCCCCCCAGCATTTT
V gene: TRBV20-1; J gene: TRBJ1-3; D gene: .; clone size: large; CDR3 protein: CSASVIFGNTIYF; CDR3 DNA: TGCAGTGCTTCGGTGATATTCGGAAACACCATATATTTT
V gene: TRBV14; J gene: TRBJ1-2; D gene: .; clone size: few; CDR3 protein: CASSHSNYGYTF; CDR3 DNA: TGTGCCAGCAGCCACTCTAACTATGGCTACACCTTC
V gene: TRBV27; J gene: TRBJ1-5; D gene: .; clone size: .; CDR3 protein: CASSRQEFYSNQPQHF; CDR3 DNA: TGTGCCAGCAGCCGTCAGGAATTCTATAGCAATCAGCCCCAGCATTTT
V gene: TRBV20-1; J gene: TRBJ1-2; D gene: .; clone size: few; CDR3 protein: CSARDPRAGGGNGYTF; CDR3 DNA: TGCAGTGCTAGAGATCCGAGGGCCGGGGGGGGAAATGGCTACACCTTC
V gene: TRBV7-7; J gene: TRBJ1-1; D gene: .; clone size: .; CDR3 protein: CASSLTSNTEAFF; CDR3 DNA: TGTGCCAGCAGCCTGACAAGTAACACTGAAGCTTTCTTT
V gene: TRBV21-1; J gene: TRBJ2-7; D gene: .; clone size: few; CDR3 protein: CATRDSSYEQYF; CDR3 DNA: TGTGCCACCAGGGACTCCTCCTACGAGCAGTACTTC